This entry lists 4 T cell receptor beta chains sequenced from one sample in a study of control samples from healthy donors and cancer patients (dated by TCRdb to the early 2020s). The protocol used for the library was the immunoSEQ multiplex PCR assay. TCRdb carries this immuneACCESS record with in-frame sequences only. Its versions omit some clonotypes, under half of them owing to an unresolved V gene in the studies checked, with the rest unexplained. For this sample there are 80,000 to 100,000 clones; around 90% appear just once. The ten largest clones add up to 2.5% to 3.5% of the sample. Material: blood. All receptors derive from a human donor in good health. The donor label of this sample is uncertain.

The chain combines TRBV6-5 with TRBJ1-4, with 9 positions matching TRBD1. The germline gives CDR1 MNHEY, CDR2 SVGAGI. With V trimmed by 6 bases and J by 7 bases, 6 bases remained unmatched. CDR3 length: 14 residues. Written as DNA, the CDR3 is TGTGCCAGCAGACTACAGGGGGCAGGTGAAAAACTGTTTTTT. This codes for CASRLQGAGEKLFF.

This clone was seen just once. The chain couples TRBV28 to TRBJ2-3, with a weak D call TRBD2 (6 bases). The CDR3 spans 13 residues. Germline V gives CDR1 MDHEN, CDR2 SYDVKM. Trimming took 1 base from V and 7 from J, leaving 9 bases between them. CDR3 sequence (DNA): TGTGCCAGCAGTTTATCGGGGGTGTATACGCAGTATTTT. It translates to CASSLSGVYTQYF.

This clone was counted once. The chain joins TRBV7-9 to TRBJ1-2, with a tentative D call TRBD1 (5 bases). CDR3 length: 18 amino acids. V dropped 5 bases and J dropped 1 base, with 23 bases sitting between them. From germline, CDR1 is SEHNR and CDR2 FQNEAQ (reference sequence). CDR3 in amino acids: CASSPLAGSGLFNYGYTF. CDR3 DNA: TGTGCCAGCAGCCCTCTTGCAGGGAGCGGCCTATTTAACTATGGCTACACCTTC. The full variable domain, in which reference TRBV7-9 and TRBJ1-2 provide the parts outside the CDR3, is DTGVSQNPRHKITKRGQNVTFRCDPISEHNRLYWYRQTLGQGPEFLTYFQNEAQLEKSRLLSDRFSAERPKGSFSTLEIQRTEQGDSAMYLCASSPLAGSGLFNYGYTFGSGTRLTVV.

The chain employs TRBV11-2 and TRBJ2-3; D is undetermined. Germline assignment: CDR1 SGHAT and CDR2 FQNNGV. The CDR3 loop spans 12 amino acids. V was clipped by 5 bases and J by 8 bases, with 11 bases between them. The CDR3 reads CASSPTVATQYF. CDR3 nucleotides: TGTGCCAGCAGCCCGACTGTTGCTACGCAGTATTTT.